Listed below are T cell receptor beta chains from one sample, sequenced in a study of sequential checkpoint blockade in melanoma. Sequencing used immunoSEQ multiplex PCR; TCRdb keeps in-frame clones, though not all of them. The table includes some 2,000 clones, 18% detected once. This specimen consisted of tumor tissue (inferred from file names), obtained from a patient given nivolumab and ipilimumab in sequence. These receptors were obtained from a human donor with melanoma. CDR3s include the opening cysteine and the closing phenylalanine or tryptophan. Each record gives: J gene, V gene, clone size, D gene, CDR3 DNA, CDR3 protein. D genes are given only for firm matches. Size is omitted from some rows. Given values are once, few, many or a class for expanded clones.

TRBJ1-5	TRBV30	-	-	TGTGCCTGGAGTGTGGATAGCAATCAGCCCCAGCATTTT	CAWSVDSNQPQHF
TRBJ2-4	TRBV14	-	-	TGTGCCAGCAGCCAAGATGTAGGGGACTTATCCAAAAACATTCAGTACTTC	CASSQDVGDLSKNIQYF
TRBJ2-1	TRBV6-8	-	TRBD2	TGTGCCATCAAGGGAGCGGGAAGCAATGAGCAGTTCTTC	CAIKGAGSNEQFF
TRBJ1-1	TRBV6-8	few	TRBD1	TGTGCCAGCAATGAGGGGGCGGACACTGAAGCTTTCTTT	CASNEGADTEAFF
TRBJ1-5	TRBV28	-	-	TGTGCCAGCAGCTACTCAGACCATCAGCCCCAGCATTTT	CASSYSDHQPQHF
TRBJ2-3	TRBV28	few	TRBD2	TGTGCCAGCAGTTTCCCTAGCGGGAGGGCGTCGGATACGCAGTATTTT	CASSFPSGRASDTQYF
TRBJ2-7	TRBV28	-	-	TGTGCCAGCAGTTTGCGGCTAGATAACTACGAGCAGTACTTC	CASSLRLDNYEQYF
TRBJ1-6	TRBV12-5	medium-sized	-	TGTGCTAGTGGTTTGGTGGCAGGTATAGATAATTCACCCCTCCACTTT	CASGLVAGIDNSPLHF
TRBJ2-3	TRBV5-1	-	-	TGCGCCAGCACCCCCAGCACAGGGAAATCGGATACGCAGTATTTT	CASTPSTGKSDTQYF
TRBJ2-1	TRBV11-3	-	-	TGTGCCAGCAGCCCACCAGAAGGGCGTTCCTACAATGAGCAGTTCTTC	CASSPPEGRSYNEQFF
TRBJ2-3	TRBV9	-	TRBD2	TGTGCCAGCAGTAGCGGGAGGGCCGCGGATACGCAGTATTTT	CASSSGRAADTQYF
TRBJ2-5	TRBV7-1	-	-	TGTGCCAGCAGCTCTTCAGGGGAAGAGACCCAGTACTTC	CASSSSGEETQYF
TRBJ2-7	TRBV11-3	many	TRBD1	TGTGCCAGCAGCTTACGGGACAGGGGGAATTACGAGCAGTACTTC	CASSLRDRGNYEQYF
TRBJ2-3	TRBV25-1	-	-	TGTGCCAGCAGTGAACAGGGGGGGGCAGATACGCAGTATTTT	CASSEQGGADTQYF
TRBJ2-1	TRBV6-8	-	TRBD2	TGTGCCAGCAGCCAGCGGGAAGCCTACAATGAGCAGTTCTTC	CASSQREAYNEQFF
TRBJ2-1	TRBV11-3	medium-sized	TRBD2	TGTGCCAGCAGTTTTGGACTAGCGGAAGATGAGCAGTTCTTC	CASSFGLAEDEQFF
TRBJ1-1	TRBV28	-	-	TGTGCCAGCAGAACAGGTAATATGAACACTGAAGCTTTCTTT	CASRTGNMNTEAFF
TRBJ1-1	TRBV11-3	many	-	TGTGCCAGCAGCTTAGGGCAGGGAAGGGGAAACTCTTACACTGAAGCTTTCTTT	CASSLGQGRGNSYTEAFF
TRBJ2-7	TRBV9	many	-	TGTGCCAGCAGCTTAGGCCCGACCCCCTACGAGCAGTACTTC	CASSLGPTPYEQYF
TRBJ1-1	TRBV5-1	-	TRBD1	TGCGCCAGCAGCTCATCAGGGGGCGAGAACACTGAAGCTTTCTTT	CASSSSGGENTEAFF
TRBJ2-1	TRBV19	-	-	TGTGCCAGTAGTATCGGAAGCTCCTACAATGAGCAGTTCTTC	CASSIGSSYNEQFF
TRBJ2-1	TRBV6-8	-	-	TGTGCCAGCAGTCAAACAAGGGGTGAGCAGTTCTTC	CASSQTRGEQFF
TRBJ2-1	TRBV11-3	few	TRBD2	TGTGCCAGCACCCTCGGACTAGCGGGTAACAATGAGCAGTTCTTC	CASTLGLAGNNEQFF
TRBJ2-3	TRBV28	-	-	TGTGCCAGCAGTTCCCCGGCCGCCGGGAGCACAGATACGCAGTATTTT	CASSSPAAGSTDTQYF
TRBJ1-1	TRBV6-8	-	-	TGTGCCAGCTCATTTCGTAGGGGAACTGAAGCTTTCTTT	CASSFRRGTEAFF
TRBJ1-2	TRBV6-8	medium-sized	-	TGTGCCAGCAGAGAGGGTTTTAGTGGTGGCTACACCTTC	CASREGFSGGYTF
TRBJ2-1	TRBV15	-	TRBD1	TGTGCCACCAGCATAAGCCGGGACAGGGGGGAGTCCTACAATGAGCAGTTCTTC	CATSISRDRGESYNEQFF
TRBJ2-1	TRBV18	few	-	TGTGCCAGCTCACCTCTCGACTCCGCTGAAGGTGAGCAGTTCTTC	CASSPLDSAEGEQFF
TRBJ2-2	TRBV15	medium-sized	-	TGTGCCACCAGCACATCAAGAACGGAGGGGGAGCTGTTTTTT	CATSTSRTEGELFF
TRBJ2-2	TRBV14	-	TRBD2	TGTGCCAGCAGCCGAACCCCTAGCGGGAGCTTTACCGGGGAGCTGTTTTTT	CASSRTPSGSFTGELFF
TRBJ2-3	TRBV25-1	-	-	TGTGCCAGCAGTCTCAACAGAGACACAGATACGCAGTATTTT	CASSLNRDTDTQYF
TRBJ2-2	TRBV15	-	TRBD2	TGTGCCACCAGCAGACCCGGTTCGGGCGGGGGGTTCACCGGGGAGCTGTTTTTT	CATSRPGSGGGFTGELFF
TRBJ1-2	TRBV6-7	-	-	TGTGCCAGCTTAAGTAGACAGGCATTTAACTATGGCTACACCTTC	CASLSRQAFNYGYTF
TRBJ2-3	TRBV11-3	large	-	TGTGCCAGCAGCTTAGTTCAGGGCCTCACAGATACGCAGTATTTT	CASSLVQGLTDTQYF
TRBJ2-7	TRBV19	-	-	TGTGCCAGTAGTATTGAGACACGGTACCCGGGGAGCGAGCAGTACTTC	CASSIETRYPGSEQYF
TRBJ2-5	TRBV23-1	-	-	TGCGCCAGCAGCCCGACACTGGGAGAGACCCAGTACTTC	CASSPTLGETQYF
TRBJ2-7	TRBV6-8	medium-sized	TRBD1	TGTGCCAGCAGTTTCGGACAGGGGATGGGCGAGCAGTACTTC	CASSFGQGMGEQYF
TRBJ1-2	TRBV27	-	-	TGTGCCAGCAGTTTATCCCCAGGCGCTAACTATGGCTACACCTTC	CASSLSPGANYGYTF
TRBJ1-4	TRBV9	hyperexpanded	-	TGTGCCAGCAGCGTAGATGGTGGGGCGAGTGAAAAACTGTTTTTT	CASSVDGGASEKLFF
TRBJ1-1	TRBV12-5	medium-sized	-	TGTGCCAGCACCTTCGGGGACACTAACACTGAAGCTTTCTTT	CASTFGDTNTEAFF
TRBJ2-1	TRBV28	large	-	TGTGCCAGCAACCAGGAACAGTACAATGAGCAGTTCTTC	CASNQEQYNEQFF
TRBJ1-1	TRBV4-1	-	-	TGCGCCAGCAGCTTGGGAAGCGGGACAACTTTCTTT	CASSLGSGTTFF
TRBJ2-3	TRBV29-1	-	-	TGCAGCGTTGAAGATGGGGTACCAGGCACAGATACGCAGTATTTT	CSVEDGVPGTDTQYF
TRBJ1-6	TRBV6-8	medium-sized	-	TGTGCCAGCAGTTACTCGACCGGCAGCCCACCCCTCCACTTT	CASSYSTGSPPLHF
TRBJ2-7	TRBV9	-	TRBD2	TGTGCCAGCAGCCCGGGGACTAGTCCCCACGAGCAGTACTTC	CASSPGTSPHEQYF
TRBJ1-2	TRBV11-3	many	TRBD1	TGTGCCAGCAGCCCCCGACAGGGATGGAACTATGGCTACACCTTC	CASSPRQGWNYGYTF
TRBJ1-1	TRBV6-8	-	-	TGTGCCAGCAGTTACTCGTTTAATAGACGGTTGAACACTGAAGCTTTCTTT	CASSYSFNRRLNTEAFF
TRBJ2-7	TRBV10-3	few	-	TGTGCCATCAGTGAGTCTGAGGAGCCCTACGAGCAGTACTTC	CAISESEEPYEQYF
TRBJ1-1	TRBV23-1	-	-	TGCGCCAGCAGCTTGGGATTCAGGGATGAAACTTTCTTT	CASSLGFRDETFF
TRBJ2-7	TRBV5-1	-	-	TGCGCCAGCAGTTCAACCGGGACGACGTACGAGCAGTACTTC	CASSSTGTTYEQYF
TRBJ1-3	TRBV11-3	many	TRBD1	TGTGCCAGCAGTTCAGTGGGACAGGGGATGCGAAACACCATATATTTT	CASSSVGQGMRNTIYF
TRBJ2-2	TRBV19	-	-	TGTGCCAGTAATGGGGGGCGGGACACCGGGGAGCTGTTTTTT	CASNGGRDTGELFF
TRBJ1-2	TRBV28	few	-	TGTGCCAGCAGTTTATCGCAGGCGACTGACTATGGCTACACCTTC	CASSLSQATDYGYTF
TRBJ2-7	TRBV29-1	-	TRBD1	TGCAGCATTCGAAGTTGGGGACAGGGAAACTACGAGCAGTACTTC	CSIRSWGQGNYEQYF
TRBJ2-7	TRBV12-5	-	-	TGTGCTAGTGGAGCTAATTCCTTAGGGGTCCACGAGCAGTACTTC	CASGANSLGVHEQYF